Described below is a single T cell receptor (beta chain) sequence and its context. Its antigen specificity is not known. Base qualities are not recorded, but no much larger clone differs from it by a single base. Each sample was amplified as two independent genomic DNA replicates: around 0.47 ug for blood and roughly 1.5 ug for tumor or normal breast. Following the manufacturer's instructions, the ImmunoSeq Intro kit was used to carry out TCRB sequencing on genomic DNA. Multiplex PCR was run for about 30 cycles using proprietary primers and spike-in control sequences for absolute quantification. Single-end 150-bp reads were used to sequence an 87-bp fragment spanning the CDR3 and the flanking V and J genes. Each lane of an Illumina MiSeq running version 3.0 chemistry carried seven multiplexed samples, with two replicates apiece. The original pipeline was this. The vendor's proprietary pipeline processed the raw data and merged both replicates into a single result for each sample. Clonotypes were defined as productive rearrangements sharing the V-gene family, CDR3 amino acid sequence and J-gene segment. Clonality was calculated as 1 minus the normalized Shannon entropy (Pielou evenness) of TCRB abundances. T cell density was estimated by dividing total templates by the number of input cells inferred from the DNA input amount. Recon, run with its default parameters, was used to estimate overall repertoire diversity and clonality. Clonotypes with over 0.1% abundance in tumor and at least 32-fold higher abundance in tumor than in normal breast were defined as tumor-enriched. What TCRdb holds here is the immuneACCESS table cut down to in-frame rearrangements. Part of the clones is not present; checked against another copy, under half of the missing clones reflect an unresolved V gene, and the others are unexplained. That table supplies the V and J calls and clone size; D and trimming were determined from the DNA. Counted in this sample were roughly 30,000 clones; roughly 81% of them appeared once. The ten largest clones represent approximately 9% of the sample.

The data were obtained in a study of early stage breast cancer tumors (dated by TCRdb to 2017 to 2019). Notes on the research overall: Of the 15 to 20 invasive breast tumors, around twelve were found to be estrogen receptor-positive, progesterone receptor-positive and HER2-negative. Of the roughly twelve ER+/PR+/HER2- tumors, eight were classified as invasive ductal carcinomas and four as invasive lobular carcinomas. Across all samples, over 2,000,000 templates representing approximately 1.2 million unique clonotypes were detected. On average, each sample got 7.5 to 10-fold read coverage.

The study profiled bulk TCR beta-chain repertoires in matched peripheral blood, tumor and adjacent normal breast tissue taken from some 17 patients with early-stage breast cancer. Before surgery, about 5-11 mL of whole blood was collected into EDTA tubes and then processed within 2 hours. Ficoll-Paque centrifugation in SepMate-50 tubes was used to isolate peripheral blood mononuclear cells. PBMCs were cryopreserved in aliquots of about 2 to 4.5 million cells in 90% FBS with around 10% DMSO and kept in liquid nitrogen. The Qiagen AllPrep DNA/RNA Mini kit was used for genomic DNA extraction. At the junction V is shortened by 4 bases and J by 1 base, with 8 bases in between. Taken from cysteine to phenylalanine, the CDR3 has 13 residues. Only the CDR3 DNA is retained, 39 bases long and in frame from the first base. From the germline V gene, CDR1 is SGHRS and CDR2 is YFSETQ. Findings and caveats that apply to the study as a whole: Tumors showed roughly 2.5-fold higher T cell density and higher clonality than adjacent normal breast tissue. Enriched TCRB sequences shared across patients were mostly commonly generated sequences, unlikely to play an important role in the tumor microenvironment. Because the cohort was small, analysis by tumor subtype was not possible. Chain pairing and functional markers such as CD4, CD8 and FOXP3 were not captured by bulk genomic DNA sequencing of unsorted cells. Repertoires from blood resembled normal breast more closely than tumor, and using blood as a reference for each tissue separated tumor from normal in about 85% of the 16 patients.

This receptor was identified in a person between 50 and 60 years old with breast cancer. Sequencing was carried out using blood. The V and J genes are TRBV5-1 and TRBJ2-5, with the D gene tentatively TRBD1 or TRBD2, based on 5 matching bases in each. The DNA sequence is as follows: TGCGCCAGCAGCCCCGGGACCCAAGAGACCCAGTACTTC. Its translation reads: CASSPGTQETQYF.